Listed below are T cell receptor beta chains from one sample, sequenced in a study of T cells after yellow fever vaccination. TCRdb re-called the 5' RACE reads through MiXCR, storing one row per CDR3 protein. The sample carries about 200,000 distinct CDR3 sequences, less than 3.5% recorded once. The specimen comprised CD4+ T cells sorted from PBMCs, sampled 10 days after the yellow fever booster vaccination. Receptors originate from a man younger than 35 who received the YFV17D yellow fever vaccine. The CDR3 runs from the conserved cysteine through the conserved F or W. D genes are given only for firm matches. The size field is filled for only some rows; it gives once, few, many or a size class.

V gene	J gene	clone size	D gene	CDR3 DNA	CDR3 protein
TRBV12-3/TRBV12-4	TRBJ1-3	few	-	TGTGCCAGCGGCCCTCGGAGAAACACCATATATTTT	CASGPRRNTIYF
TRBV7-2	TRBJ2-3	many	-	TGTGCCAGCAGCCCCTCTGCGGGAAGAACTAGCACAGATACGCAGTATTTT	CASSPSAGRTSTDTQYF
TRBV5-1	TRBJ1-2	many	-	TGCGCCAGCAGCCCCGTCCGAACCAACTATGGCTACACCTTC	CASSPVRTNYGYTF
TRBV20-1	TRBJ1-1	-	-	TGCAGTGCTCCTCCTACAGGGAGCAACACTGAAGCTTTCTTT	CSAPPTGSNTEAFF
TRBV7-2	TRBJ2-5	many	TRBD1	TGTGCCAGCAGCTCCCCCATAGGGGGACAGGAGACCCAGTACTTC	CASSSPIGGQETQYF
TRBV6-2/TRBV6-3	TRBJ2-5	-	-	TGTGCCAGCACTAACGCCCCGGGGACCCAGTACTTC	CASTNAPGTQYF
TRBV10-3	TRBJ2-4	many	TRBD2	TGTGCCATCACCCACGGGACTAGCGGGGGTGTCCACATTCAGTACTTC	CAITHGTSGGVHIQYF
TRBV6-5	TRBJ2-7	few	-	TGTGCCAGCAGTTACCTCCGGACCAGCTCAGACGAGCAGTACTTC	CASSYLRTSSDEQYF
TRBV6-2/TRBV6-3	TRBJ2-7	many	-	TGTGCCAGCAGTCTAAACACGGAGGGGGCCTCCTACGAGCAGTACTTC	CASSLNTEGASYEQYF
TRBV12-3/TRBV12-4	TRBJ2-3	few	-	TGTGCCAGCAGTCTCCCAGTAGGGGGTCCCAAGGCAGATACGCAGTATTTT	CASSLPVGGPKADTQYF
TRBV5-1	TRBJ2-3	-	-	TGCGCCAGCAGCCCGGGTCTAGAAGAATTCACAGATACGCAGTATTTT	CASSPGLEEFTDTQYF
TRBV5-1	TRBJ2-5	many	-	TGCGCCAGCAGCTCCGGACCGGTGGGGGAGACCCAGTACTTC	CASSSGPVGETQYF
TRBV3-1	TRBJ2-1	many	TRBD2	TGTGCCAGCAGCCCCTGGGGTAGCGGGGCCTACAATGAGCAGTTCTTC	CASSPWGSGAYNEQFF
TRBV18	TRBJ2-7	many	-	TGTGCCAGCTCACCAGGTCTACGAGAGGGACTCGGATATAGTAACGAGCAGTACTTC	CASSPGLREGLGYSNEQYF
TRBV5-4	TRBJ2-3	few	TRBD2	TGTGCCAGCAAACTAGCGGGGGGCCTAAGGGGGCAGTATTTT	CASKLAGGLRGQYF
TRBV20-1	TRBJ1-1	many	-	TGCAGTGCGAGAATCCGGGGGCCGAACACTGAAGCTTTCTTT	CSARIRGPNTEAFF
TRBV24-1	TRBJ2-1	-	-	TGTGCCACCAAGTCTAGCCTCGATAGCTACAATGAGCAGTTCTTC	CATKSSLDSYNEQFF
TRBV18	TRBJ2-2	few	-	TGTGCCAGCTCACCAGACGGGGAGCTGTTTTTT	CASSPDGELFF
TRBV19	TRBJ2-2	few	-	TGTGCCAGTACCTGGGTATCGCTCCCGAACACCGGGGAGCTGTTTTTT	CASTWVSLPNTGELFF
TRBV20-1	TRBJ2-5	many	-	TGCAGTGCCCAATCAGTCCGACGTGCTCTAGAAGAGACCCAGTACTTC	CSAQSVRRALEETQYF
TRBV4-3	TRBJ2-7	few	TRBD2	TGCGCCAGCAGCCTTCAGCGGGGGGCCTACTTCTACGAGCAGTACTTC	CASSLQRGAYFYEQYF
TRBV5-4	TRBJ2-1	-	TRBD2	TGTGCCAGCAGCTTTCGTGGACTAGCGGGGGGGCGGGCCCATGAGCAGTTCTTC	CASSFRGLAGGRAHEQFF
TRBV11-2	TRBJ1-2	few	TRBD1	TGTGCCAGCACCCCTCTGGTTGGGAGGGGGCTTGGCTACACCTTC	CASTPLVGRGLGYTF
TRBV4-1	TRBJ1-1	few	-	TGCGCCAGCAGCCAAGATTACCAGGACAGCAGAGAAGCTTTCTTT	CASSQDYQDSREAFF
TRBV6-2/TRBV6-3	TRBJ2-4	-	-	TGTGCCAGCAGTTACCACAAGCCGACGGCACAGTACTTC	CASSYHKPTAQYF
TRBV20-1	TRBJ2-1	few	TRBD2	TGCAGTGCCCCGACTAGCGGGGATGAGCAGTTCTTC	CSAPTSGDEQFF
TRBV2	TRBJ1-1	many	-	TGTGCCAGCAGAGTAATGTTAGAAGCTTTCTTT	CASRVMLEAFF
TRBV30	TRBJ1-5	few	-	TGTGCCTGGAGTGTAAGAGGGGATCAGCCCCAGCATTTT	CAWSVRGDQPQHF
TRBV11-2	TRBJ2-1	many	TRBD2	TGTGCCAGCAGCTTGTATATCGCTAGCGGCGATGAGCAGTTCTTC	CASSLYIASGDEQFF
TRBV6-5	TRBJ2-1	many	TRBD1	TGTGCCAGCAGCCCACGCGGGACAGGGCATCGTGAGCAGTTCTTC	CASSPRGTGHREQFF
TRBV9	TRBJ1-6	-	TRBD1	TGTGCCAGCAGCACCCGGACAGGGGTTGGGTCACCCCTCCACTTT	CASSTRTGVGSPLHF
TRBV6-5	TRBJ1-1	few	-	TGTGCCAGCAGCCAGGGCCCTGAAGCTTTCTTT	CASSQGPEAFF
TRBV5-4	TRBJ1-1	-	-	TGTGCCAGCAGGGACCGGAGGGGTAACACTGAAGCTTTCTTT	CASRDRRGNTEAFF
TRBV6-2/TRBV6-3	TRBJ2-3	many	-	TGTGCCAGCAGACGACTAGTCGCTACAGATACGCAGTATTTT	CASRRLVATDTQYF
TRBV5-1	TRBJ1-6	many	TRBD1	TGCGCCAGCAGCATAGACAGGGGAAATTCACCCCTCCACTTT	CASSIDRGNSPLHF
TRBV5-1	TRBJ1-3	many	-	TGCGCCAGCAGCTTGGAAGGGTATGGAAACACCATATATTTT	CASSLEGYGNTIYF
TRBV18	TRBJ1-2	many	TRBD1	TGTGCCAGCTCACCAGGGGCAAACTCGGGACAGGCCTCTCCCTATGGCTACACCTTC	CASSPGANSGQASPYGYTF
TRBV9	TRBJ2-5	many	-	TGTGCCAGCAGCGTAGATCAGGCCAGAGGGGAGACCCAGTACTTC	CASSVDQARGETQYF
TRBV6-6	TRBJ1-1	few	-	TGTGCCAGCACCCGGACGGACCCGAACACTGAAGCTTTCTTT	CASTRTDPNTEAFF
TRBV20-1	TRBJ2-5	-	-	TGCAGTATCTACAGCAACCAAGAGACGACCCAGTACTTC	CSIYSNQETTQYF